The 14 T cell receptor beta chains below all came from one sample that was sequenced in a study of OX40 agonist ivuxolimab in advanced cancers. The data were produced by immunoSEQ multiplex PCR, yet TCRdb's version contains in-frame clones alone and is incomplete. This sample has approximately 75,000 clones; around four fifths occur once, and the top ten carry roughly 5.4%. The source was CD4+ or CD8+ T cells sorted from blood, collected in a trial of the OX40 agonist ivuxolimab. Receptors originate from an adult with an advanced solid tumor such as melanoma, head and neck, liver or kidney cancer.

CDR3 DNA: TGTGCCAGCAGCTTAGAGTCTGGGGGTTTCACCTACGAGCAGTACTTC. It codes for CASSLESGGFTYEQYF. The rearrangement joins TRBV7-2 to TRBJ2-7; possibly TRBD1 or TRBD2 for D (5 bases each). Germline V gives CDR1 SGHTA, CDR2 FQGNSA. This CDR3 spans 16 amino acids. Trimming pared 1 base from V and 2 bases from J, leaving 15 bases between.

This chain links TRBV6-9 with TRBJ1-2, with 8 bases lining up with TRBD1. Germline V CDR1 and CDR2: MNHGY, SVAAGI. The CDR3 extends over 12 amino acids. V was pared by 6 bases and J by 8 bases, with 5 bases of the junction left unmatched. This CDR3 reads CASSRGRSGYTF. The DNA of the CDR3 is TGTGCCAGCAGCAGGGGGCGGAGCGGCTACACCTTC.

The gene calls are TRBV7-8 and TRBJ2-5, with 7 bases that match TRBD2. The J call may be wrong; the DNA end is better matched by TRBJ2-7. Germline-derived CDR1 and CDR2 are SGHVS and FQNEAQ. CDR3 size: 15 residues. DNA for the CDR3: TGTGCCAGCAGCTCGAGACGGGAGGAAGGGTACGAGCAGTACTTC. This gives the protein CASSSRREEGYEQYF.

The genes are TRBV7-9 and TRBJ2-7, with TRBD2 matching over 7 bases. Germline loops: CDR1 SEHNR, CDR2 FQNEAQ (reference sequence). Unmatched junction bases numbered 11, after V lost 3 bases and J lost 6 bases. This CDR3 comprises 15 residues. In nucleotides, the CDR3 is TGTGCCAGCAGCTTCAGCGGGGCCTACAGTCTCGAGCAGTACTTC. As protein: CASSFSGAYSLEQYF.

The DNA of the CDR3 is TGTGCCAGCAGTGAAAACAGTCGGCTCATAGGGACCTACGAGCAGTACTTC. Its protein is CASSENSRLIGTYEQYF. V gene TRBV2 combines with J gene TRBJ2-7; D is unclear. The CDR3 contains 17 residues. V lost 2 bases to trimming and J lost 2 bases, with 19 bases between them. Germline CDR1 is SNHLY and CDR2 is FYNNEI.

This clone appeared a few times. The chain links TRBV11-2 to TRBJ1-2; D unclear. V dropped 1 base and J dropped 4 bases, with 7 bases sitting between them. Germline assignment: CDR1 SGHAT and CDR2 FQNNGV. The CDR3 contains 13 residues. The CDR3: CASSLGPVYGYTF. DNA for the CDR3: TGTGCCAGCAGCTTAGGTCCTGTCTATGGCTACACCTTC.

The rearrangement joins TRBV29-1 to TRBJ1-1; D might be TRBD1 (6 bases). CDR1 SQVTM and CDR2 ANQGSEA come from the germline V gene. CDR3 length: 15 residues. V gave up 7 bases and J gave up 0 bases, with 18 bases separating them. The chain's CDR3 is CSAETGRTLNTEAFF. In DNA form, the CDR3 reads TGCAGCGCTGAGACAGGACGAACGCTGAACACTGAAGCTTTCTTT.

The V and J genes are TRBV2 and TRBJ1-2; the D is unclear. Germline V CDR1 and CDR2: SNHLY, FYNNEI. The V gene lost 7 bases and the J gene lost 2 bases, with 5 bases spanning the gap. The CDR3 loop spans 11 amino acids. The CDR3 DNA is TGTGCCAGCAAGGACAACTATGGCTACACCTTC. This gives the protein CASKDNYGYTF.

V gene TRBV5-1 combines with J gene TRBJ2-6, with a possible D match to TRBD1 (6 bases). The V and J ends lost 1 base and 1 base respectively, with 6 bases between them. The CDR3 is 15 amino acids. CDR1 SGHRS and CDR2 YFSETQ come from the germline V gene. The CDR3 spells CASSLQGSGANVLTF. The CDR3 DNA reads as TGCGCCAGCAGCTTGCAGGGGTCTGGGGCCAACGTCCTGACTTTC.

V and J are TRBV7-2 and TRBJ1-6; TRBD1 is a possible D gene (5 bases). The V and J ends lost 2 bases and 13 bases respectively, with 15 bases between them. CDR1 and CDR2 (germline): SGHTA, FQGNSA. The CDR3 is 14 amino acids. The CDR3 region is CASSLLRERSPLHF. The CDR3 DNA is TGTGCCAGCAGCTTACTCAGGGAGCGATCGCCCCTCCACTTT.

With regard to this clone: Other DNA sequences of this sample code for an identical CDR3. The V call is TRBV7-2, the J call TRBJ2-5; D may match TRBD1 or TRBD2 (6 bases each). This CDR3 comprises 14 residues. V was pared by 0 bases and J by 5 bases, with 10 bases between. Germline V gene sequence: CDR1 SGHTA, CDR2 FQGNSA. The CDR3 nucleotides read TGTGCCAGCAGCTTAGCGGGGGGCGGGGAGACCCAGTACTTC. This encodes CASSLAGGGETQYF.

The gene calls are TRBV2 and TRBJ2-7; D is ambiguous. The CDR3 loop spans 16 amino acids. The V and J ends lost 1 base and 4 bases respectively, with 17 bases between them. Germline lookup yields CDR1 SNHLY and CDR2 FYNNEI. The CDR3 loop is CASSEGALTLGYEQYF. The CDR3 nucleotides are TGTGCCAGCAGTGAAGGTGCACTCACTTTAGGGTACGAGCAGTACTTC.

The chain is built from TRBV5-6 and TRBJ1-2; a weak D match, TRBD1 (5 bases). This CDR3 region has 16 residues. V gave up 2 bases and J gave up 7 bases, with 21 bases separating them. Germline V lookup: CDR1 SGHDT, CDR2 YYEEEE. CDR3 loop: CASSFDPGPRSGGYTF. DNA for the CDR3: TGTGCCAGCAGCTTTGACCCGGGGCCGAGGAGCGGTGGCTACACCTTC.

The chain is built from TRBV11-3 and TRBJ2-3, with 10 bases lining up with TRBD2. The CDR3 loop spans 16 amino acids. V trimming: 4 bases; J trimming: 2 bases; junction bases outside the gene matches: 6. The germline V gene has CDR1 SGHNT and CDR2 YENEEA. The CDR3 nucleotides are TGTGCCAGCAGCTCCGGACTAGCGGCTTTCACAGATACGCAGTATTTT. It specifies CASSSGLAAFTDTQYF.